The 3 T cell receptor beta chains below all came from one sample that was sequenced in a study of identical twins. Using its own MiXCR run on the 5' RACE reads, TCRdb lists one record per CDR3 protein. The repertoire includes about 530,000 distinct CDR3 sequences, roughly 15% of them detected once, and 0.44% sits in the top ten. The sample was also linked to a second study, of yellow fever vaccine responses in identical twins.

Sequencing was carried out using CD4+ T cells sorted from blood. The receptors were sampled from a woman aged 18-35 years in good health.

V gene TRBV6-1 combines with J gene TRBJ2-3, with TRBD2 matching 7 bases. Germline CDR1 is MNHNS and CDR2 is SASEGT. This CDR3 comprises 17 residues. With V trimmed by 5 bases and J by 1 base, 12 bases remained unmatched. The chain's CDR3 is CASSRNSGSLGTDTQYF. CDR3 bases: TGTGCCAGCAGTCGCAATAGCGGGTCCTTGGGCACAGATACGCAGTATTTT.

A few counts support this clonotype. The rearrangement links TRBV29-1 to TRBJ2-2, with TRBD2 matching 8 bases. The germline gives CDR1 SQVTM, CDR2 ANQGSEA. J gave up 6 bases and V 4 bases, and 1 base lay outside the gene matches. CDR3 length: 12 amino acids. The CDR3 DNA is TGCAGCGTTGCGGGGGGGCCCGGGGAGCTGTTTTTT. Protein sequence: CSVAGGPGELFF.

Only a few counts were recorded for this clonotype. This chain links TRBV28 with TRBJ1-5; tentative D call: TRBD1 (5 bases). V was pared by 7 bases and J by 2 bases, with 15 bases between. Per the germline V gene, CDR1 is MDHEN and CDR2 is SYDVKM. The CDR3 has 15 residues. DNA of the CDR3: TGTGCCAGCACCCTCGCGGGGGGGGGCAATCAGCCCCAGCATTTT. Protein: CASTLAGGGNQPQHF.